Described below is a single TCR beta chain sequence and its context. This record comes from a study of blood T cell repertoires in COVID-19. About the study: Whether acute or convalescent, the COVID-19 samples came from the United States, Italy and Spain. T cells, B-cell-depleted T cells, or PBMCs provided the cDNA or gDNA that served as material.

Per the germline V gene, CDR1 is SGHTA and CDR2 is FQGTGA. Trimming left V 3 bases short and J 3 bases short, with 9 bases between. The CDR3 is made up of 14 amino acids. In the authors' methods: Quantification of nucleated cells was approximated via reference gene primer amplification. Profiling relied on immunoSEQ multiplex PCR, and the TCRdb table lists in-frame clones only, not all of them. V, J and clone size derive from that table, while D and trimming were established from the DNA sequence. The top ten hold 0.95% to 1.5% of the sample, which has hundreds of thousands of clones, 89% seen once. The clonotype originates from a middle-aged man with acute or convalescent COVID-19. Material: peripheral blood. This chain links TRBV7-3 with TRBJ2-1; D is undetermined. CDR3 residues: CASSFSVNYNEQFF. The CDR3 nucleotides are TGTGCCAGCAGCTTTTCAGTGAACTACAATGAGCAGTTCTTC.